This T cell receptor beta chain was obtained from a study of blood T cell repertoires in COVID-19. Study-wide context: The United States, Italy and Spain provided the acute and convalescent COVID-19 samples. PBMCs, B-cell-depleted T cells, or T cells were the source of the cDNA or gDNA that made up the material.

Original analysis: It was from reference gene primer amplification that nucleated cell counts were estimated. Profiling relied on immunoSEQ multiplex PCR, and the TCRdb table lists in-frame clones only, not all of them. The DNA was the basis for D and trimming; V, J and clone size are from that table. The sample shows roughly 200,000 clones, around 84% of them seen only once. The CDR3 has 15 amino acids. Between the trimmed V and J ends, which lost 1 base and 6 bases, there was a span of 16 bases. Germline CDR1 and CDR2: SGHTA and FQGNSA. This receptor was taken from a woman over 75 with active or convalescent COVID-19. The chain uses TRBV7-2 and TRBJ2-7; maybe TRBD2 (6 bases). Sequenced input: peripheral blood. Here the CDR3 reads CASSLVGTGAFEQYF. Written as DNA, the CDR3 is TGTGCCAGCAGCTTAGTAGGGACTGGAGCCTTCGAGCAGTACTTC.